The clone carrying this T cell receptor (beta chain) was picked up a small number of times. No antigen is known for it. V dropped 1 base and J dropped 2 bases, with 9 bases sitting between them. The CDR3 consists of 14 residues. Germline CDR1 reads SGDLS; CDR2 reads YYNGEE. Template switching created a universal primer site, and the cDNA included unique molecular identifiers. TCRdb independently ran MiXCR on the 5' RACE reads; one entry per CDR3 protein. This table has hundreds of thousands of distinct CDR3 sequences, roughly 12% appearing once. The data stem from a study of identical twins. General study findings and limits: Within cord blood, abundant beta clonotypes carried fewer insertions, but memory repertoires showed no such trend.

This same sample was also taken into another study, of yellow fever vaccine responses in identical twins.

The sequence was obtained from a woman aged 18-35 years in good health. The chain uses TRBV9 and TRBJ2-5; no clear D gene. Sequencing was performed on CD8+ T cells sorted from blood. CDR3 region: CASSVTVAQETQYF. The DNA of the CDR3 is TGTGCCAGCAGCGTAACCGTGGCGCAAGAGACCCAGTACTTC.